A selection of T cell receptor beta chains follows, all from one sample in a study of T cell changes during pregnancy in multiple sclerosis. Data came from immunoSEQ multiplex PCR; TCRdb stores just in-frame clones and leaves some out. The sample lists 70,000 to 85,000 clones; approximately 90% were seen once. The sample here was peripheral blood, taken before pregnancy. These receptors came from a female donor with multiple sclerosis, enrolled in a pregnancy study. Each CDR3 is given with its conserved first and last residue.

CDR3 length: 13
J gene: TRBJ1-1
V gene: TRBV10-3
CDR3 protein: CAITTRVNTEAFF

CDR3 length: 13
J gene: TRBJ1-2
V gene: TRBV5-6
CDR3 protein: CASSLGRGWGYTF

CDR3 length: 16
J gene: TRBJ1-3
V gene: TRBV12-1
CDR3 protein: CASSSVPVLSGNTIYF

CDR3 length: 19
J gene: TRBJ2-7
V gene: TRBV14
CDR3 protein: CASSQDPLLTGGIPYEQYF

CDR3 length: 16
J gene: TRBJ2-5
V gene: TRBV18
CDR3 protein: CASSPTGQGAGETQYF

CDR3 length: 16
J gene: TRBJ2-2
V gene: TRBV4-2
CDR3 protein: CASSPRGTGGIGELFF

CDR3 length: 15
J gene: TRBJ2-7
V gene: TRBV6-5
CDR3 protein: CASSYSIAASGEQYF

CDR3 length: 14
J gene: TRBJ2-3
V gene: TRBV5-1
CDR3 protein: CASSWGEKTDTQYF

CDR3 length: 15
J gene: TRBJ2-2
V gene: TRBV2
CDR3 protein: CASSGTGGAAGELFF

CDR3 length: 14
J gene: TRBJ1-1
V gene: TRBV29-1
CDR3 protein: CSINRGGVNTEAFF

CDR3 length: 15
J gene: TRBJ2-2
V gene: TRBV5-1
CDR3 protein: CASSLSTTNTGELFF

CDR3 length: 16
J gene: TRBJ1-4
V gene: TRBV18
CDR3 protein: CASSPPWEGLGEKLFF

CDR3 length: 14
J gene: TRBJ2-4
V gene: TRBV30
CDR3 protein: CAWSEELAKNIQYF

CDR3 length: 13
J gene: TRBJ1-1
V gene: TRBV11-3
CDR3 protein: CASSPGQNTEAFF

CDR3 length: 14
J gene: TRBJ1-1
V gene: TRBV5-1
CDR3 protein: CASSLDGVGAGAFF